This TCR beta chain appears in the sequencing data of a study of blood T cell repertoires in COVID-19. Study context: The United States, Italy and Spain were the sources of the acute and convalescent COVID-19 samples. PBMCs, B-cell-depleted T cells, or T cells were the source of the cDNA or gDNA that made up the material.

From germline, CDR1 is MDHEN and CDR2 SYDVKM. Trimming took 6 bases from V and 5 from J; bases not matched to a gene: 5. The CDR3 loop spans 14 amino acids. How the authors handled the data: Researchers report that nucleated cell counts were estimated from reference gene primer amplification. Profiling relied on immunoSEQ multiplex PCR, and the TCRdb table lists in-frame clones only, not all of them. V and J calls and clone size are given by that table; D and trimming were obtained from the DNA. The repertoire holds more than 250,000 clones, with 87% as singletons. The chain couples TRBV28 to TRBJ2-7; 12 positions agree with TRBD1. The TCR sequence derives from a man aged 45-65 years with active or convalescent COVID-19. Sequencing was carried out using peripheral blood. CDR3 DNA sequence: TGTGCCAGCAGGTCGGGACAGGGGGCGAACGAGCAGTACTTC. Translation: CASRSGQGANEQYF.